The 30 T cell receptor beta chains given below trace back to one sample, sequenced in a study of shared clonotypes between healthy human individuals. Here immunoSEQ multiplex PCR was the method, and the copy in TCRdb shows in-frame clones only, minus some. The profile shows roughly 1,800,000 clones, about 94% of them singletons. Only CD45RO-negative cells positively selected for CCR7 counted as naive CD8 cells, so terminally differentiated effector memory CD45RA+ cells were excluded. The sequencing input was naive CD8+ T cells sorted from blood. Every receptor here comes from a man younger than 30 in good health.

CDR3 residues: CASSGDTGELFF. The CDR3 region has the DNA TGCGCCAGCAGTGGGGACACCGGGGAGCTGTTTTTT. V usage is TRBV10-1 and J usage is TRBJ2-2; the D is unclear. Per germline, CDR1 WNHNN and CDR2 SYGVQD (reference sequence). CDR3 length: 12 residues. V lost 4 bases, J lost 3 bases, and 3 bases lay in between.

The V call is TRBV18, the J call TRBJ2-6; 8 positions agree with TRBD1. The CDR3 is 18 amino acids. Per the germline V gene, CDR1 is KGHSH and CDR2 is LQKENI. The junction had 8 bases not matched to a gene; V was cut back by 3 bases and J by 1 base. The CDR3: CASSPPGGARSGANVLTF. CDR3 DNA: TGTGCCAGCTCACCGCCAGGGGGCGCGAGATCTGGGGCCAACGTCCTGACTTTC.

This chain connects TRBV7-8 to TRBJ2-7, with TRBD2 identical over 7 bases. CDR1 is SGHVS, CDR2 FQNEAQ, per germline. Germline trimming cut 5 bases from V and 2 bases from J; bases unmatched to any gene: 6. CDR3 size: 14 residues. CDR3 loop: CASSDTSATYEQYF. The DNA for the CDR3 is TGTGCCAGCAGCGACACTAGCGCTACCTACGAGCAGTACTTC.

The chain uses TRBV28 and TRBJ1-6, with D unresolved. This CDR3 has 15 amino acids. Germline V lookup: CDR1 MDHEN, CDR2 SYDVKM. The germline V and J ends were trimmed by 2 bases and 7 bases, with 12 bases remaining between them. CDR3 coding DNA: TGTGCCAGCAGTTTAGGCGGGGTCGAAAATTCACCCCTCCACTTT. It codes for CASSLGGVENSPLHF.

The rearrangement joins TRBV11-3 to TRBJ2-2; D gene uncertain. Germline CDR1 reads SGHNT; CDR2 reads YENEEA. This CDR3 comprises 13 residues. Trimming cost V 0 bases and J 6 bases, with 5 bases left between them. The CDR3 protein is CASSLDLAGELFF. The CDR3 DNA sequence: TGTGCCAGCAGCTTAGATCTCGCCGGGGAGCTGTTTTTT.

The rearrangement joins TRBV2 to TRBJ2-1; D is unresolved. CDR3 length equals 14 residues. CDR1 and CDR2 (germline): SNHLY, FYNNEI. The germline V and J ends were trimmed by 1 base and 7 bases, with 11 bases remaining between them. The CDR3 here is CASSEDYMTNEQFF. As DNA, the CDR3 is TGTGCCAGCAGTGAAGACTACATGACGAATGAGCAGTTCTTC.

Remarks on this clone: Other DNA sequences within the sample encode an identical CDR3. The rearrangement joins TRBV4-2 to TRBJ1-1; D not certain. The CDR3 consists of 13 residues. Germline CDR1 reads LGHNA; CDR2 reads YNFKEQ. With 1 base removed from V and 0 bases from J, the gap between germline ends came to 3 bases. The CDR3 reads CASSQGVNTEAFF. CDR3 DNA sequence: TGTGCCAGCAGCCAAGGTGTGAACACTGAAGCTTTCTTT.

The chain couples TRBV5-1 to TRBJ1-1, with D unclear. The length of the CDR3 is 15 residues. Per the germline V gene, CDR1 is SGHRS and CDR2 is YFSETQ. V gave up 0 bases and J gave up 2 bases, with 11 bases separating them. The CDR3 DNA sequence: TGCGCCAGCAGCTTGGAAGATCACTCTAACACTGAAGCTTTCTTT. Its translation: CASSLEDHSNTEAFF.

This clone showed up just once. The gene calls are TRBV25-1 and TRBJ1-6; the D is unclear. Germline CDR1 MGHDK, CDR2 SYGVNS. V was pared by 4 bases and J by 9 bases, with 16 bases between. This CDR3 is built from 15 residues. The CDR3 here is CASSGVWAESSPLHF. The CDR3 nucleotides are TGTGCCAGCAGTGGCGTTTGGGCAGAAAGTTCACCCCTCCACTTT.

The chain couples TRBV7-9 to TRBJ1-1; D is unresolved. Germline CDR1 and CDR2: SEHNR and FQNEAQ (reference sequence). The length of the CDR3 is 13 residues. Trimming removed 8 bases from V and 1 base from J, with 11 bases in between. The CDR3: CASGATENTEAFF. The CDR3 nucleotides read TGTGCCAGCGGAGCCACAGAGAACACTGAAGCTTTCTTT.

This clone was recorded only once. The genes are TRBV13 and TRBJ2-5, with TRBD1 matching over 9 bases. The J segment lost 4 bases and the V segment lost 4 bases, leaving 7 bases of the junction unmatched. CDR3 length equals 15 residues. The V gene's germline CDR1 is PRHDT and CDR2 FYEKMQ (reference sequence). CDR3 loop: CASSSLGQGRETQYF. CDR3 bases: TGTGCCAGCAGCTCACTGGGACAGGGTAGAGAGACCCAGTACTTC.

V usage is TRBV7-4 and J usage is TRBJ1-1; no definite D call. The V gene lost 2 bases and the J gene lost 3 bases, with 7 bases spanning the gap. Germline assignment: CDR1 SGHVT and CDR2 SQSDAQ. This CDR3 is 13 amino acids long. CDR3 sequence: CASSLIKDTEAFF. In DNA, the CDR3 is TGTGCCAGCAGCTTAATAAAGGACACTGAAGCTTTCTTT.

The chain links TRBV2 to TRBJ1-2, with TRBD1 as a possible D gene (5 bases). V shed 4 bases and J shed 4 bases, with 13 bases lying between them. Germline V CDR1 and CDR2: SNHLY, FYNNEI. CDR3 length: 14 residues. CDR3 residues: CASSVSTGPYGYTF. The CDR3 DNA reads TGTGCCAGCAGTGTCTCGACGGGGCCCTATGGCTACACCTTC.

The chain recombines TRBV10-3 with TRBJ2-3, with TRBD2 as a possible D gene (6 bases). The germline V gene has CDR1 ENHRY and CDR2 SYGVKD. The CDR3 is made up of 12 amino acids. With 11 bases removed from V and 5 bases from J, the gap between germline ends came to 14 bases. The CDR3 DNA reads TGTGCCCCAGAGGACTACTTAGATACGCAGTATTTT. The encoded protein is CAPEDYLDTQYF.

This chain uses TRBV19 with TRBJ2-1, with 7 bases matching TRBD1. Trimming took 3 bases from V and 6 from J; bases not matched to a gene: 2. The CDR3 is made up of 13 amino acids. Per the germline V gene, CDR1 is LNHDA and CDR2 is SQIVND (reference sequence). The CDR3 nucleotides are TGTGCCAGTAGTATCGACAGGGTCAATGAGCAGTTCTTC. It is translated as CASSIDRVNEQFF.

This chain uses TRBV7-2 with TRBJ2-3; D perhaps matches TRBD2 (6 bases). Trimming stripped 3 bases from V and 4 bases from J, with 14 bases between. The CDR3 contains 15 residues. CDR1 SGHTA and CDR2 FQGNSA come from the germline V gene. In DNA form, the CDR3 reads TGTGCCAGCAGCTTGGTTCCCGGGAGCGCAGATACGCAGTATTTT. As protein: CASSLVPGSADTQYF.

The CDR3 spells CASSDGGSSYEQYF. CDR3 DNA: TGTGCCAGCAGCGATGGGGGGAGCTCCTACGAGCAGTACTTC. The V and J genes are TRBV9 and TRBJ2-7; D might be TRBD2 (6 bases). V lost 3 bases and J lost 0, with 10 bases in between. Germline V CDR1 and CDR2: SGDLS, YYNGEE. This CDR3 is 14 amino acids long.

For the CDR3, the DNA is TGTGCCAGCAGTCAACCGGGACTAGAAAAACTGTTTTTT. Translating it yields CASSQPGLEKLFF. The chain is built from TRBV6-5 and TRBJ1-4, with a possible D match to TRBD1 (5 bases). Per the germline V gene, CDR1 is MNHEY and CDR2 is SVGAGI. Trimming shortened V by 5 bases and J by 8 bases, and 12 bases separated the two germline ends. The CDR3 extends over 13 amino acids.

A word on this clone: Within the sample, other DNA sequences also encode this same CDR3. This chain joins TRBV27 and TRBJ1-5, with D perhaps TRBD1 (5 bases). V was clipped by 5 bases and J by 1 base, with 15 bases between them. Germline V gene sequence: CDR1 MNHEY, CDR2 SMNVEV (reference sequence). CDR3 length: 16 residues. CDR3 region: CASSPSEGDSNQPQHF. For the CDR3, the DNA is TGTGCCAGCAGTCCTTCTGAAGGGGACAGCAATCAGCCCCAGCATTTT.

The genes are TRBV4-3 and TRBJ2-1; 7 bases align to TRBD2. Germline V CDR1 and CDR2: LGHNA, YSLEER. Unmatched junction bases numbered 8, after V lost 0 bases and J lost 6 bases. The CDR3 has 16 residues. This CDR3 is CASSQDRTSSINEQFF. The CDR3 nucleotides read TGCGCCAGCAGCCAAGATCGGACTAGTTCGATCAATGAGCAGTTCTTC.

The chain recombines TRBV4-3 with TRBJ2-3; TRBD2 aligns across 7 bases. V trimming: 0 bases; J trimming: 4 bases; junction bases outside the gene matches: 10. Germline V gene data show CDR1 as LGHNA and CDR2 as YSLEER. The length of the CDR3 is 17 residues. The CDR3 region is CASSQEGAGEGPDTQYF. As DNA, the CDR3 is TGCGCCAGCAGCCAAGAGGGCGCGGGAGAAGGGCCAGATACGCAGTATTTT.

V usage is TRBV5-1 and J usage is TRBJ1-1, with a tentative D call TRBD1 (6 bases). The CDR3 extends over 16 amino acids. The V gene's germline CDR1 is SGHRS and CDR2 YFSETQ. Between the trimmed V and J ends, which lost 0 bases and 3 bases, there was a span of 15 bases. The CDR3 DNA reads as TGCGCCAGCAGCTTGGATGACAGGCACCTCTACACTGAAGCTTTCTTT. This codes for CASSLDDRHLYTEAFF.

The chain carries TRBV7-9 and TRBJ2-1; 10 bases are shared with TRBD2. This CDR3 has 15 amino acids. Losses at the gene ends were 3 bases for V and 7 bases for J; bases not matched to a gene: 6. Germline-derived CDR1 and CDR2 are SEHNR and FQNEAQ (reference sequence). CDR3 sequence (DNA): TGTGCCAGCAGCTTGGCTAGCGGGAGTATTAATGAGCAGTTCTTC. The encoded protein is CASSLASGSINEQFF.

The count of this clone is one. Other DNA sequences in this sample translate to the same CDR3. The genes are TRBV7-9 and TRBJ2-7, with 9 bases fitting TRBD1. The CDR3 spans 16 residues. After removal of 2 bases from V and 2 bases from J, the junction contained 7 bases not matched to a gene. Per the germline V gene, CDR1 is SEHNR and CDR2 is FQNEAQ (reference sequence). This CDR3 is CASSLRPGQGAYEQYF. The CDR3 bases are TGTGCCAGCAGCTTAAGGCCGGGACAGGGAGCCTACGAGCAGTACTTC.

The chain recombines TRBV21-1 with TRBJ1-5. TRBV21-1 is a pseudogene. The CDR3 totals 17 residues. The CDR3 DNA reads as TGTGCCAGCAGCAAAAGCCGCCAGGGAGGGGGCAATCAGCCCCAGCATTTT. Translated, it gives CASSKSRQGGGNQPQHF.

The chain has TRBV21-1 and TRBJ2-1; TRBD2, as called in the table, went unchecked against the DNA. TRBV21-1 constitutes a pseudogene. The CDR3 runs 14 residues. The CDR3 bases are TGTGCCAGCAGCCCCTTAGTCCCCTACAATGAGCAGTTCTTC. Translating it yields CASSPLVPYNEQFF.

The genes are TRBV5-6 and TRBJ1-4; 8 nucleotides line up with TRBD1. The CDR3 spans 17 residues. Germline V gene lookup returns CDR1 SGHDT and CDR2 YYEEEE. V dropped 6 bases and J dropped 0; count of bases not matched to a gene: 10. In nucleotides, the CDR3 is TGTGCCAGCACCCTGACACAGGGGGGTGCAACTAATGAAAAACTGTTTTTT. Its protein is CASTLTQGGATNEKLFF.

Of note for this clone: Other nucleotide sequences in the sample specify the same CDR3. The chain links TRBV9 to TRBJ2-2; D is uncertain. With 4 bases removed from V and 6 bases from J, the gap between germline ends came to 7 bases. This CDR3 has 12 residues. Germline V gene data show CDR1 as SGDLS and CDR2 as YYNGEE. The CDR3 sequence: CASSPRPGELFF. In DNA form, the CDR3 reads TGTGCCAGCAGCCCAAGACCCGGGGAGCTGTTTTTT.

The gene calls are TRBV5-6 and TRBJ2-3; D is perhaps TRBD1 (5 bases). The V gene lost 2 bases and the J gene lost 0 bases, with 10 bases spanning the gap. CDR3 length equals 15 residues. Germline V gene sequence: CDR1 SGHDT, CDR2 YYEEEE. CDR3 DNA sequence: TGTGCCAGCAGCTTTGGGGCCTACAGCACAGATACGCAGTATTTT. It codes for CASSFGAYSTDTQYF.

The chain joins TRBV11-2 to TRBJ1-2, with D tentatively TRBD1 (6 bases). V was pared by 3 bases and J by 4 bases, with 12 bases between. Germline-derived CDR1 and CDR2 are SGHAT and FQNNGV. This CDR3 has 14 residues. The CDR3 region is CASSFQGMGYGYTF. CDR3 DNA: TGTGCCAGCAGCTTCCAGGGGATGGGCTATGGCTACACCTTC.